This entry lists 27 T cell receptor beta chains sequenced from one sample in a study of T cell responses to AZD1222 COVID-19 vaccine. Produced via immunoSEQ multiplex PCR; TCRdb's table is partial and in-frame only. Here the sample spans around 140,000 clones, 85% to 95% being singletons. The sample in question was peripheral blood, obtained after recovery from COVID-19. The source of these receptors is an adult who had recovered from COVID-19.

The J gene is TRBJ2-1, the V gene TRBV9; 9 nucleotides align to TRBD2. With V trimmed by 0 bases and J by 9 bases, 13 bases remained unmatched. There are 17 residues in the CDR3. Looked up from germline, CDR1 is SGDLS and CDR2 is YYNGEE. The CDR3 loop reads CASSVDPPLAGRAEQFF. Here the CDR3 DNA reads TGTGCCAGCAGCGTAGATCCCCCTCTAGCGGGGAGAGCTGAGCAGTTCTTC.

The rearrangement uses TRBV28 and TRBJ2-7; D gene ambiguous. The CDR3 consists of 13 residues. CDR1 is MDHEN, CDR2 SYDVKM, per germline. Trimming pared 2 bases from V and 6 bases from J, leaving 11 bases between. The CDR3 region is CASSLMVELEQYF. CDR3 bases: TGTGCCAGCAGTTTAATGGTTGAGCTCGAGCAGTACTTC.

In nucleotides, the CDR3 is TGTGCCAGCAGTGCCGGACAGGGTGGAAACACCATATATTTT. Translation: CASSAGQGGNTIYF. V is TRBV25-1 and J is TRBJ1-3, with 8 bases fitting TRBD1. Germline trimming cut 4 bases from V and 3 bases from J; bases unmatched to any gene: 2. Germline loops: CDR1 MGHDK, CDR2 SYGVNS. The CDR3 covers 14 residues.

This chain connects TRBV5-5 to TRBJ1-6; D gene uncertain. Germline values: CDR1 SGHKS, CDR2 YYEKEE (reference sequence). The CDR3 length is 15 residues. Between the trimmed V and J ends, which lost 3 bases and 9 bases, there was a span of 16 bases. The CDR3 reads CASSWTLGYGSPLHF. In nucleotides, the CDR3 is TGTGCCAGCAGCTGGACCCTCGGATATGGTTCACCCCTCCACTTT.

The chain couples TRBV19 to TRBJ2-3; D is uncertain. The CDR3 spans 13 residues. Germline-derived CDR1 and CDR2 are LNHDA and SQIVND (reference sequence). Trimming shortened V by 0 bases and J by 7 bases, and 8 bases separated the two germline ends. The CDR3 protein is CASSIDPRNTQYF. As DNA, the CDR3 is TGTGCCAGTAGTATAGACCCGAGAAATACGCAGTATTTT.

This chain uses TRBV21-1 with TRBJ2-7; TRBD2, the D gene given by the table, was not confirmed from the DNA. TRBV21-1 is shown as a pseudogene. There are 14 residues in the CDR3. The CDR3 spells CASSKAQLVHEQYF. For the CDR3, the DNA is TGTGCCAGCAGCAAAGCGCAACTAGTTCACGAGCAGTACTTC.

The rearrangement links TRBV6-5 to TRBJ2-3, with D possibly being TRBD1 (5 bases). This CDR3 has 13 amino acids. V was clipped by 11 bases and J by 2 bases, with 14 bases between them. CDR1 MNHEY and CDR2 SVGAGI come from the germline V gene. CDR3 DNA: TGTGCCGCAGAAGGACAACACACAGATACGCAGTATTTT. Protein: CAAEGQHTDTQYF.

This clone was seen only once. The genes are TRBV9 and TRBJ2-2, with 11 nucleotides matching TRBD2. Germline CDR1 reads SGDLS; CDR2 reads YYNGEE. Trimming cost V 0 bases and J 4 bases; bases outside gene matches: 14. The CDR3 extends over 20 amino acids. CDR3: CASSVGPGLAGGLVTGELFF. The CDR3 bases are TGTGCCAGCAGCGTAGGACCCGGGTTAGCGGGAGGGCTCGTCACCGGGGAGCTGTTTTTT.

J is TRBJ2-6 and V is TRBV5-4; 12 positions agree with TRBD2. The CDR3 runs 19 residues. Germline CDR1 SGHNT, CDR2 YYREEE (reference sequence). V was pared by 4 bases and J by 0 bases, with 8 bases of the junction left unmatched. Written as DNA, the CDR3 is TGTGCCAGCAGCACGGGACTAGCGGGTTCCAGCTCTGGGGCCAACGTCCTGACTTTC. Protein: CASSTGLAGSSSGANVLTF.

In this sample, this clone turned up once. The same CDR3 is also encoded by other DNA sequences in this sample. The V and J genes are TRBV7-9 and TRBJ2-7; possible D gene TRBD1, 5 bases. V lost 1 base and J 4 bases, leaving 5 bases between the germline ends. Germline CDR1 SEHNR, CDR2 FQNEAQ (reference sequence). This CDR3 comprises 12 residues. The CDR3 DNA reads TGTGCCAGCAGCTTAGGGACATACGAGCAGTACTTC. It translates to CASSLGTYEQYF.

V and J are TRBV27 and TRBJ2-7; D unresolved. Germline values: CDR1 MNHEY, CDR2 SMNVEV (reference sequence). The CDR3 is 16 residues long. The V end was cut by 1 base, the J end by 1 base, with 14 bases between. This chain's CDR3 is CASSLYGNRISYEQYF. The DNA of the CDR3 is TGTGCCAGCAGTTTATACGGTAACAGAATATCCTACGAGCAGTACTTC.

J is TRBJ2-5 and V is TRBV24-1; no clear D gene. This CDR3 region has 13 residues. Trimming removed 4 bases at V and 3 bases at J, with 8 bases between. Germline V gene lookup returns CDR1 KGHDR and CDR2 SFDVKD. CDR3 sequence: CATSETVKETQYF. CDR3 nucleotides: TGTGCCACCAGTGAAACAGTCAAAGAGACCCAGTACTTC.

This rearrangement joins TRBV3-1 (or the pseudogene TRBV3-2) to TRBJ2-1; the D call may be TRBD1 or TRBD2 (5 bases each). The CDR3 has 15 residues. V lost 4 bases, J lost 5 bases, and 15 bases lay in between. Looked up from germline, CDR1 is LGHDT and CDR2 is YNNKEL (reference sequence). The CDR3 region has the DNA TGTGCCAGCAGCCGGGACCTCTCGTATCACAATGAGCAGTTCTTC. It specifies CASSRDLSYHNEQFF.

The chain has TRBV5-4 and TRBJ1-5, with a weak D call TRBD1 (5 bases). Germline CDR1 SGHNT, CDR2 YYREEE (reference sequence). The CDR3 is 13 amino acids. The V gene lost 4 bases and the J gene lost 3 bases, with 8 bases spanning the gap. This chain's CDR3 is CASSAGINQPQHF. DNA for the CDR3: TGTGCCAGCAGCGCAGGGATCAATCAGCCCCAGCATTTT.

This chain uses TRBV5-1 with TRBJ2-1; 8 nucleotides agree with TRBD2. CDR1 SGHRS and CDR2 YFSETQ come from the germline V gene. Losses at the gene ends were 1 base for V and 2 bases for J; bases not matched to a gene: 2. The CDR3 runs 15 residues. Here the CDR3 DNA reads TGCGCCAGCAGCTTGTCAGCGGGAGCCTACAATGAGCAGTTCTTC. This sequence encodes CASSLSAGAYNEQFF.

V and J are TRBV3-1 (or the pseudogene TRBV3-2) and TRBJ2-1; 12 bases line up with TRBD2. CDR3 length equals 15 residues. CDR1 and CDR2 (germline): LGHDT, YNNKEL (reference sequence). The V and J ends lost 8 bases and 7 bases, in that order; junction bases with no gene match: 9. This CDR3 reads CASQVGLAGMNEQFF. For the CDR3, the DNA is TGTGCCAGCCAAGTCGGACTAGCGGGAATGAATGAGCAGTTCTTC.

V usage is TRBV5-1 and J usage is TRBJ2-5; 11 nucleotides line up with TRBD2. The CDR3 runs 17 residues. V shed 0 bases and J 0 bases; nucleotides not matched to a gene: 4. Germline V lookup: CDR1 SGHRS, CDR2 YFSETQ. The CDR3: CASSLAVLAGDQETQYF. The DNA of the CDR3 is TGCGCCAGCAGCTTGGCCGTACTAGCGGGAGACCAAGAGACCCAGTACTTC.

The V call is TRBV10-3, the J call TRBJ1-6; 8 bases fit TRBD1. V dropped 10 bases and J dropped 5; count of bases not matched to a gene: 4. This CDR3 spans 13 amino acids. The germline V gene has CDR1 ENHRY and CDR2 SYGVKD. The CDR3 spells CATKTGDNSPLHF. The CDR3 DNA is TGTGCCACCAAGACAGGGGATAATTCACCCCTCCACTTT.

The chain combines TRBV6-5 with TRBJ2-7; D is perhaps TRBD2 (6 bases). Trimming cost V 0 bases and J 3 bases, with 12 bases left between them. CDR1 is MNHEY and CDR2 is SVGAGI in the germline V gene. The CDR3 spans 15 residues. The CDR3 DNA sequence: TGTGCCAGCAGTTACTCGTCGGGGGACCGCTACGAGCAGTACTTC. Translating it yields CASSYSSGDRYEQYF.

The V gene is TRBV7-6, the J gene TRBJ2-7; 8 positions match TRBD1. This CDR3 is 14 amino acids long. Germline CDR1 SGHVS, CDR2 FNYEAQ. J gave up 6 bases and V 5 bases, and 9 bases lay outside the gene matches. The CDR3 reads CASSLGQGSFEQYF. The CDR3 DNA reads as TGTGCCAGCAGCCTAGGACAGGGTTCGTTCGAGCAGTACTTC.

V is TRBV30 and J is TRBJ2-7, with D possibly being TRBD1 or TRBD2 (5 bases each). The germline gives CDR1 GTSNPN, CDR2 SVGIG (reference sequence). The CDR3 extends over 13 amino acids. The ends were cut back, 1 base at V and 1 base at J, with 8 bases in the middle. The CDR3 is CAWSARESYEQYF. In nucleotides, the CDR3 is TGTGCCTGGAGTGCCAGGGAGTCCTACGAGCAGTACTTC.

The chain links TRBV5-4 to TRBJ1-3, with D possibly TRBD1 on 5 matching bases. The CDR3 length is 14 residues. CDR1 SGHNT and CDR2 YYREEE come from the germline V gene (reference sequence). The V and J ends lost 4 bases and 7 bases respectively, with 15 bases between them. CDR3 in DNA: TGTGCCAGCAGCAGGGACTTCGAGGGGAACACCATATATTTT. Residues: CASSRDFEGNTIYF.

V usage is TRBV7-9 and J usage is TRBJ1-3; 7 bases line up with TRBD1. Trimming took 4 bases from V and 9 from J; bases not matched to a gene: 9. There are 14 residues in the CDR3. The V gene's germline CDR1 is SEHNR and CDR2 FQNEAQ (reference sequence). CDR3 in amino acids: CASSSDRASVTIYF. The CDR3 DNA reads as TGTGCCAGCAGCTCTGACAGGGCTTCGGTCACCATATATTTT. The full variable domain, completed using reference TRBV7-9 and TRBJ1-3, is DTGVSQNPRHKITKRGQNVTFRCDPISEHNRLYWYRQTLGQGPEFLTYFQNEAQLEKSRLLSDRFSAERPKGSFSTLEIQRTEQGDSAMYLCASSSDRASVTIYFGEGSWLTVV.

The gene calls are TRBV5-8 and TRBJ2-3; D is tentatively TRBD1 or TRBD2 (5 bases each). V dropped 2 bases and J dropped 2 bases, with 18 bases sitting between them. In germline, CDR1 is SGHTS, CDR2 YDEGEE. The CDR3 loop spans 17 amino acids. The CDR3 bases are TGTGCCAGCAGCTTTTCCGGGACCGGATTAAACACAGATACGCAGTATTTT. Translation: CASSFSGTGLNTDTQYF.

The V gene is TRBV27, the J gene TRBJ1-4, with TRBD1 matching over 7 bases. J gave up 6 bases and V 5 bases, and 3 bases lay outside the gene matches. Per germline, CDR1 MNHEY and CDR2 SMNVEV (reference sequence). The CDR3 loop spans 13 amino acids. CDR3 loop: CASSPTGDEKLFF. CDR3 in DNA: TGTGCCAGCAGTCCTACAGGGGATGAAAAACTGTTTTTT.

V gene TRBV5-1 combines with J gene TRBJ1-2; D is uncertain. V was pared by 5 bases and J by 8 bases, with 13 bases between. CDR1 is SGHRS, CDR2 YFSETQ, per germline. This CDR3 has 12 amino acids. The CDR3 sequence is CASSSDGPGYTF. CDR3 bases: TGCGCCAGCAGTTCCGATGGTCCGGGCTACACCTTC. The full variable domain, rest sourced from reference TRBV5-1 and TRBJ1-2, is KAGVTQTPRYLIKTRGQQVTLSCSPISGHRSVSWYQQTPGQGLQFLFEYFSETQRNKGNFPGRFSGRQFSNSRSEMNVSTLELGDSALYLCASSSDGPGYTFGSGTRLTVV.

The CDR3 nucleotides read TGTGCCACCAGCAGAGGAACCAGCGGGAAGACAGATACGCAGTATTTT. Amino acid sequence: CATSRGTSGKTDTQYF. The chain combines TRBV15 with TRBJ2-3; TRBD2 matches at 7 bases. The CDR3 contains 16 residues. V shed 1 base and J 3 bases; nucleotides not matched to a gene: 7. The germline V gene has CDR1 LNHNV and CDR2 YYDKDF (reference sequence).